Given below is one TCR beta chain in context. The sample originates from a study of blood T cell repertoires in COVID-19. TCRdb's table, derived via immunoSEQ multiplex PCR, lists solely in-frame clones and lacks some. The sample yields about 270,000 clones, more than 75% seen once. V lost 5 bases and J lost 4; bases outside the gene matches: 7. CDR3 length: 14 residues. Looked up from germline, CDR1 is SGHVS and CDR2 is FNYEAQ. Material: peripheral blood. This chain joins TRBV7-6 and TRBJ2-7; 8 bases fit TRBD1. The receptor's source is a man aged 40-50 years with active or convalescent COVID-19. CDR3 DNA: TGTGCCAGCAGCCCGCGGACAGGGAGTTACGAGCAGTACTTC. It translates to CASSPRTGSYEQYF. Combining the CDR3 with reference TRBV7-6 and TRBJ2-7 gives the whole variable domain GAGVSQSPRYKVTKRGQDVALRCDPISGHVSLYWYRQALGQGPEFLTYFNYEAQQDKSGLPNDRFSAERPEGSISTLTIQRTEQRDSAMYRCASSPRTGSYEQYFGPGTRLTVT.